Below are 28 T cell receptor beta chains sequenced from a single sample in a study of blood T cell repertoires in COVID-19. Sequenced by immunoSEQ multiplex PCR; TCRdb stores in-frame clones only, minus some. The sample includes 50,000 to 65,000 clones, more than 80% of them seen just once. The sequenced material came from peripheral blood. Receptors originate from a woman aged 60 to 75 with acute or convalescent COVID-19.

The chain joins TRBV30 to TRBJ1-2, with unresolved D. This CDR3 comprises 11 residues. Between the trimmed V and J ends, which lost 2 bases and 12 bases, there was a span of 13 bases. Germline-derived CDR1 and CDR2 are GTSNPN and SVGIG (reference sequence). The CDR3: CAWSTSPGNTF. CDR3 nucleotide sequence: TGTGCCTGGAGTACCTCTCCGGGGAACACCTTC.

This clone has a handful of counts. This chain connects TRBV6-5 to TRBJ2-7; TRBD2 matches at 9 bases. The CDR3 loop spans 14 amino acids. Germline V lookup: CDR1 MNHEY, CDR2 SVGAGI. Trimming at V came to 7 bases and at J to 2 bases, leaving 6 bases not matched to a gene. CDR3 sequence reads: CASNVREGPYEQYF. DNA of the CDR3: TGTGCCAGCAACGTGCGGGAGGGTCCCTACGAGCAGTACTTC.

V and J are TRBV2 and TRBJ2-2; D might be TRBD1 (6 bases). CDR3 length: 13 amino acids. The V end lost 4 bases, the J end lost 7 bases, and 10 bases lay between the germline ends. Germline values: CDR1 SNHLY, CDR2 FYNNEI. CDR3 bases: TGTGCCAGCAGTGCGGACAGTGGCGGGGAGCTGTTTTTT. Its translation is CASSADSGGELFF.

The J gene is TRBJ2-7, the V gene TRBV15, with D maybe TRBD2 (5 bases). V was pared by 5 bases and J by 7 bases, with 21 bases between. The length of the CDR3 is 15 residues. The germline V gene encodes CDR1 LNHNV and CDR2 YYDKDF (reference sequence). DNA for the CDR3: TGTGCCACCAGCGGACGACAAATGCCACTAGGGGAGCAGTACTTC. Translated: CATSGRQMPLGEQYF.

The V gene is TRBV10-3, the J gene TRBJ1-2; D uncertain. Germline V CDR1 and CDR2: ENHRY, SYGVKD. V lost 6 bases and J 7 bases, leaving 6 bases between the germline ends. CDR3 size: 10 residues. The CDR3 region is CAIRNGGYTF. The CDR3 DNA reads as TGTGCCATCAGGAACGGTGGCTACACCTTC.

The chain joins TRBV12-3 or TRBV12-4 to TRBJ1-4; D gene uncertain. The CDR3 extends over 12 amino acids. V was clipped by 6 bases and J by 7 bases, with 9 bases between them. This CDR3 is CASSPNGEKLFF. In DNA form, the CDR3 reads TGTGCCAGCAGCCCCAACGGTGAAAAACTGTTTTTT.

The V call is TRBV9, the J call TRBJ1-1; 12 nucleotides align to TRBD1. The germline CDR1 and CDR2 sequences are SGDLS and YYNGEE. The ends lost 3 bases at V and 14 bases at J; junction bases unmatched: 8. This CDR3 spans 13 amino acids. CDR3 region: CASSAGTGGGGFF. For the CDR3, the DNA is TGTGCCAGCAGCGCGGGGACAGGGGGCGGAGGCTTCTTT. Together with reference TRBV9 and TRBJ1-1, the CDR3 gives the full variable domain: DSGVTQTPKHLITATGQRVTLRCSPRSGDLSVYWYQQSLDQGLQFLIQYYNGEERAKGNILERFSAQQFPDLHSELNLSSLELGDSALYFCASSAGTGGGGFFGQGTRLTVV.

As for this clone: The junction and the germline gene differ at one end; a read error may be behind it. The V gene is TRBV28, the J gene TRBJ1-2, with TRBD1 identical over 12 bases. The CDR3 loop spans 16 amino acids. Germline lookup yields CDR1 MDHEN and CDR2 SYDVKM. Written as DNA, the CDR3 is TGTGCCAGCAGTTTATGGGCCGGGACAGGGGGCGGAGAACTTCTCTTC. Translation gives CASSLWAGTGGGELLF.

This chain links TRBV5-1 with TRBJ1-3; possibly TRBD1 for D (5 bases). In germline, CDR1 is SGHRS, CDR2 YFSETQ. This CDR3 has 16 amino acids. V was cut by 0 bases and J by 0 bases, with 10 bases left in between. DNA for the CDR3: TGCGCCAGCAGCTTGGAGGGAAGGGGCTCTGGAAACACCATATATTTT. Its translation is CASSLEGRGSGNTIYF.

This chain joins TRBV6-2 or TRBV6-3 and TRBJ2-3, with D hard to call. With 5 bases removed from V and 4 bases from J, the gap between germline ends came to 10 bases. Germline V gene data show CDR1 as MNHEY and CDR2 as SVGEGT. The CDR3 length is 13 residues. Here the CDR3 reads CASSAPEADTQYF. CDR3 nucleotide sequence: TGTGCCAGCAGTGCCCCAGAGGCAGATACGCAGTATTTT.

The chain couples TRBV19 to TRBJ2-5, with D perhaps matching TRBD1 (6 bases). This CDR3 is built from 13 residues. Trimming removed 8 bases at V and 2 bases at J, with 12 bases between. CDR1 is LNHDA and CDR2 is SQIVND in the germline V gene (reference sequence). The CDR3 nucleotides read TGTGCCAGTGGACAGATCCTTCAAGAGACCCAGTACTTC. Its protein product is CASGQILQETQYF.

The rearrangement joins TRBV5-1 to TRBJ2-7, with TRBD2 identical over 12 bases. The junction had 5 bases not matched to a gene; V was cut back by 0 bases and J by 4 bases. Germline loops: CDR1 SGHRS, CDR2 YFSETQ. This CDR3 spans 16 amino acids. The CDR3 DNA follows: TGCGCCAGCAGCTTGGCCACTAGCGGGAGGTTTTACGAGCAGTACTTC. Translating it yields CASSLATSGRFYEQYF. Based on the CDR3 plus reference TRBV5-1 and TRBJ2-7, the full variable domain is KAGVTQTPRYLIKTRGQQVTLSCSPISGHRSVSWYQQTPGQGLQFLFEYFSETQRNKGNFPGRFSGRQFSNSRSEMNVSTLELGDSALYLCASSLATSGRFYEQYFGPGTRLTVT.

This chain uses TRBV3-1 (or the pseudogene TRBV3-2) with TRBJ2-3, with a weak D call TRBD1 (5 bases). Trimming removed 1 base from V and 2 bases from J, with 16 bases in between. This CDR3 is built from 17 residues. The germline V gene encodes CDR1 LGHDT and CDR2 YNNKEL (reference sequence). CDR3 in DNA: TGTGCCAGCAGCCAAGGAACAGGACGAAGGCTCACAGATACGCAGTATTTT. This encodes CASSQGTGRRLTDTQYF.

CDR3: CASSLDGYQPQHF. The CDR3 DNA sequence: TGCGCCAGCAGCTTGGACGGGTATCAGCCCCAGCATTTT. The chain combines TRBV5-1 with TRBJ1-5, with D unclear. Germline CDR1 reads SGHRS; CDR2 reads YFSETQ. The CDR3 has 13 residues. With 0 bases removed from V and 5 bases from J, the gap between germline ends came to 6 bases.

The CDR3 here is CASSLDREGQPQHF. CDR3 nucleotide sequence: TGTGCCAGCAGTTTAGACAGGGAAGGGCAGCCCCAGCATTTT. The chain couples TRBV2 to TRBJ1-5, with TRBD1 matching 7 bases. V lost 5 bases to trimming and J lost 7 bases; unmatched junction nucleotides: 8. This CDR3 is built from 14 residues. Germline V lookup: CDR1 SNHLY, CDR2 FYNNEI.

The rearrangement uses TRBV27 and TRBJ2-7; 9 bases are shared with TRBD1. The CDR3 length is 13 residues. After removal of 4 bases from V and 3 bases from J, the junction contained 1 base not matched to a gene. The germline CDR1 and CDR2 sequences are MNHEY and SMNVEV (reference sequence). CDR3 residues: CASSWTGDYEQYF. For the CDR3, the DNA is TGTGCCAGCAGTTGGACAGGGGACTACGAGCAGTACTTC.

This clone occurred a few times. In DNA form, the CDR3 reads TGTGCCAGTAGTATAGAGCTCAGAGCTTTCTTT. Protein product: CASSIELRAFF. This chain joins TRBV19 and TRBJ1-1, with unresolved D. Germline V gene sequence: CDR1 LNHDA, CDR2 SQIVND (reference sequence). The CDR3 consists of 11 residues. V lost 0 bases to trimming and J lost 10 bases, with 6 bases between them.

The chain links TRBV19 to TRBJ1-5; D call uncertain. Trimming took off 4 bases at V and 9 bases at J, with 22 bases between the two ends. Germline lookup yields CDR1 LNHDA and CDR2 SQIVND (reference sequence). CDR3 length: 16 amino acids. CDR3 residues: CASSRAFSDFHWPQHF. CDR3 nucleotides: TGTGCCAGTAGTAGAGCGTTTTCGGACTTCCATTGGCCCCAGCATTTT.

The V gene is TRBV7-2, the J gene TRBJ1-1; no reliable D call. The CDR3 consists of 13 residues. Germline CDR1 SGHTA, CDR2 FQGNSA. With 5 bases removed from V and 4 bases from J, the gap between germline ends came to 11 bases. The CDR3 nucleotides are TGTGCCAGCAGCAGAGTCCCCTTCACTGAAGCTTTCTTT. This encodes CASSRVPFTEAFF.

This CDR3 reads CSVNYRAGYTF. The CDR3 DNA sequence: TGCAGCGTTAACTACAGGGCTGGCTACACCTTC. J is TRBJ1-2 and V is TRBV29-1, with a weak D call TRBD1 (6 bases). CDR1 is SQVTM, CDR2 ANQGSEA, per germline. The CDR3 runs to 11 residues. V shed 5 bases and J shed 7 bases, with 11 bases lying between them.

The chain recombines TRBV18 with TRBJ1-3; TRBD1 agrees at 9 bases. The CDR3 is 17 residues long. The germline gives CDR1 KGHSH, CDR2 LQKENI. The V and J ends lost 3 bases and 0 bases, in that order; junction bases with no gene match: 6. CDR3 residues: CASSPAQGARSGNTIYF. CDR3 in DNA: TGTGCCAGCTCACCCGCACAGGGGGCCCGCTCTGGAAACACCATATATTTT. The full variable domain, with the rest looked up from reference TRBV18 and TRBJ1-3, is NAGVMQNPRHLVRRRGQEARLRCSPMKGHSHVYWYRQLPEEGLKFMVYLQKENIIDESGMPKERFSAEFPKEGPSILRIQQVVRGDSAAYFCASSPAQGARSGNTIYFGEGSWLTVV.

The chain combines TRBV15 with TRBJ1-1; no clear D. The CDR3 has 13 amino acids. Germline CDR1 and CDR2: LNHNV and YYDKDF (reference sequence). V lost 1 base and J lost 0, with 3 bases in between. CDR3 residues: CATSRALNTEAFF. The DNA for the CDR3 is TGTGCCACCAGCAGAGCCTTGAACACTGAAGCTTTCTTT. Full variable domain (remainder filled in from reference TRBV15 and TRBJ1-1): DAMVIQNPRYQVTQFGKPVTLSCSQTLNHNVMYWYQQKSSQAPKLLFHYYDKDFNNEADTPDNFQSRRPNTSFCFLDIRSPGLGDTAMYLCATSRALNTEAFFGQGTRLTVV.

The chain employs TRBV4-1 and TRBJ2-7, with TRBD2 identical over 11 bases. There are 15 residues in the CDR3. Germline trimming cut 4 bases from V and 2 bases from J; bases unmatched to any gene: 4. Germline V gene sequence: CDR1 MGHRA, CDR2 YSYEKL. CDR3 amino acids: CASSLGTSGAYEQYF. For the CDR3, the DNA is TGCGCCAGCAGCCTTGGGACTAGCGGAGCCTACGAGCAGTACTTC.

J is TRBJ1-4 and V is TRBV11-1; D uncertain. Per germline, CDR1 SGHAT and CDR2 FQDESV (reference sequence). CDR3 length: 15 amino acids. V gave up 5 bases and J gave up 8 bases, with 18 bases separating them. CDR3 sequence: CASSPGGSLPEKLFF. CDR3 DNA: TGTGCCAGCAGCCCCGGTGGGAGCCTACCCGAAAAACTGTTTTTT. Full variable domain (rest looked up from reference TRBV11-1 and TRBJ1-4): EAEVAQSPRYKITEKSQAVAFWCDPISGHATLYWYRQILGQGPELLVQFQDESVVDDSQLPKDRFSAERLKGVDSTLKIQPAELGDSAMYLCASSPGGSLPEKLFFGSGTQLSVL.

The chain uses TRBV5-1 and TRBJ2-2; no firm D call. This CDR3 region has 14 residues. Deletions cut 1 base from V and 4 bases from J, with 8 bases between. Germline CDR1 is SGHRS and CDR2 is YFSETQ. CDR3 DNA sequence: TGCGCCAGCAGCTTGCCCGGTACCACCGGGGAGCTGTTTTTT. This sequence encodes CASSLPGTTGELFF.

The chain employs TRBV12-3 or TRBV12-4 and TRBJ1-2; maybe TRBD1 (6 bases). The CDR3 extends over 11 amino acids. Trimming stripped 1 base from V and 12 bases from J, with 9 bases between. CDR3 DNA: TGTGCCAGCAGTTTAGACAGGGAAAACACCTTC. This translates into CASSLDRENTF.

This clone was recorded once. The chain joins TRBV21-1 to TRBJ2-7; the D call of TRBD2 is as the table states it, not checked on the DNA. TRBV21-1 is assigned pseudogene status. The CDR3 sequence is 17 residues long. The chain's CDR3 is CASSKNLASGYHYEQYF. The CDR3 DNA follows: TGTGCCAGCAGCAAAAACCTAGCTAGCGGGTACCACTACGAGCAGTACTTC.

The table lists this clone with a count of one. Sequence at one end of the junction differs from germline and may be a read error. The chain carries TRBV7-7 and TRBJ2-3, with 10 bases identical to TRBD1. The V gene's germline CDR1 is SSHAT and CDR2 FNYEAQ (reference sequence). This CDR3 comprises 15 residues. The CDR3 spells CASSPGTGGTDTQYF. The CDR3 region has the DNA TGTGCTAGCAGCCCCGGGACAGGGGGCACAGATACGCAGTATTTT.